These 23 T cell receptor beta chains were all obtained from the same sample, sequenced in a study of cytomegalovirus exposure and HLA in healthy donors. Use of 60 Vbeta and 13 Jbeta primers characterized the PCR. Sequencing was performed with immunoSEQ multiplex PCR; in TCRdb, only in-frame clones are kept and a portion is missing. The sample consists of some 100,000 clones, roughly 77% of them appearing once. Sequencing was carried out using PBMCs. The receptors shown here come from a man aged 50-59 years in good health and CMV-seropositive.

V usage is TRBV28 and J usage is TRBJ1-5; the D is unclear. Trimming left V 7 bases short and J 0 bases short, with 19 bases between. The length of the CDR3 is 17 residues. Germline V gene data show CDR1 as MDHEN and CDR2 as SYDVKM. The CDR3 region has the DNA TGTGCCAGCAATCTATCCCGCGGGGAGCCTAGCAATCAGCCCCAGCATTTT. Its translation: CASNLSRGEPSNQPQHF.

This clone was found a few times. The chain recombines TRBV19 with TRBJ2-7, with D possibly TRBD1 on 6 matching bases. The CDR3 is 11 residues long. V was cut by 9 bases and J by 7 bases, with 13 bases left in between. Germline assignment: CDR1 LNHDA and CDR2 SQIVND (reference sequence). CDR3 region: CASQQGLEQYF. The CDR3 DNA reads as TGTGCCAGCCAACAGGGCCTTGAGCAGTACTTC.

This clone has just one count. The V gene is TRBV7-2, the J gene TRBJ1-2, with 9 nucleotides matching TRBD1. Trimming took 3 bases from V and 2 from J; bases not matched to a gene: 4. CDR3 size: 15 residues. In germline, CDR1 is SGHTA, CDR2 FQGNSA. The chain's CDR3 is CASSFSGTGNYGYTF. The CDR3 DNA reads TGTGCCAGCAGCTTCTCTGGGACAGGGAACTATGGCTACACCTTC.

There are a few counts of this clone. The chain employs TRBV28 and TRBJ1-5, with D unclear. Trimming left V 5 bases short and J 5 bases short, with 7 bases between. This CDR3 spans 12 amino acids. Germline lookup yields CDR1 MDHEN and CDR2 SYDVKM. As DNA, the CDR3 is TGTGCCAGCAGTCAGGTTTATCAGCCCCAGCATTTT. Amino acids: CASSQVYQPQHF.

This chain uses TRBV19 with TRBJ1-2, with D uncertain. Germline V lookup: CDR1 LNHDA, CDR2 SQIVND (reference sequence). The CDR3 is 13 residues long. Trimming left V 6 bases short and J 5 bases short, with 13 bases between. The CDR3 region is CASSKGRGYGYTF. CDR3 coding DNA: TGTGCCAGTAGCAAAGGGAGAGGGTATGGCTACACCTTC.

This chain connects TRBV6-5 to TRBJ2-4; TRBD1 aligns across 11 bases. Trimming took 10 bases from V and 3 from J; bases not matched to a gene: 5. The CDR3 runs 14 residues. Germline CDR1 is MNHEY and CDR2 is SVGAGI. CDR3 amino acids: CATMDRGRKNIQYF. The DNA of the CDR3 is TGTGCCACCATGGACAGGGGGCGCAAAAACATTCAGTACTTC.

The CDR3 is CASSLERNSPLHF. CDR3 sequence (DNA): TGTGCCAGCAGCTTGGAGAGGAATTCACCCCTCCACTTT. The chain joins TRBV7-9 to TRBJ1-6; unclear D gene. The ends were cut back, 3 bases at V and 7 bases at J, with 7 bases in the middle. Germline V gene sequence: CDR1 SEHNR, CDR2 FQNEAQ (reference sequence). The CDR3 totals 13 residues.

The chain carries TRBV5-6 and TRBJ1-2, with a weak D call TRBD1 (6 bases). CDR3 length equals 14 residues. Deletions cut 4 bases from V and 1 base from J, with 11 bases between. The germline V gene encodes CDR1 SGHDT and CDR2 YYEEEE. This CDR3 is CASSIGQINYGYTF. The CDR3 DNA reads as TGTGCCAGCAGCATAGGACAGATTAACTATGGCTACACCTTC.

This sequence joins TRBV6-5 and TRBJ1-2; a weak D match, TRBD1 (5 bases). Germline V gene lookup returns CDR1 MNHEY and CDR2 SVGAGI. This CDR3 is 13 amino acids long. V was shortened by 6 bases and J by 4 bases, with 12 bases between the two germline ends. The CDR3 DNA sequence: TGTGCCAGCAGGCGCGACAGAACCTATGGCTACACCTTC. This codes for CASRRDRTYGYTF.

This clone has a single count. This chain links TRBV19 with TRBJ1-5, with unresolved D. With 2 bases removed from V and 5 bases from J, the gap between germline ends came to 7 bases. The CDR3 consists of 13 residues. CDR1 is LNHDA and CDR2 is SQIVND in the germline V gene (reference sequence). The CDR3 loop is CASSIRRDQPQHF. The CDR3 DNA reads TGTGCCAGTAGTATACGTCGGGATCAGCCCCAGCATTTT.

The chain recombines TRBV5-6 with TRBJ1-1; D might be TRBD1 (5 bases). Looked up from germline, CDR1 is SGHDT and CDR2 is YYEEEE. CDR3 length: 16 amino acids. Trimming took off 2 bases at V and 0 bases at J, with 14 bases between the two ends. The CDR3 here is CASSLAGLGMNTEAFF. CDR3 DNA sequence: TGTGCCAGCAGCTTAGCAGGGTTGGGGATGAACACTGAAGCTTTCTTT.

The chain links TRBV7-2 to TRBJ1-2; D uncertain. V lost 5 bases and J lost 8, with 15 bases in between. The germline CDR1 and CDR2 sequences are SGHTA and FQGNSA. The CDR3 sequence is 13 residues long. Here the CDR3 reads CASSRWGGEGYTF. CDR3 coding DNA: TGTGCCAGCAGCCGGTGGGGTGGGGAGGGCTACACCTTC.

To note about this clone: One junction end disagrees with the germline gene, perhaps due to a read error. The chain carries TRBV7-9 and TRBJ1-2; D might be TRBD1 (6 bases). This CDR3 spans 11 amino acids. From germline, CDR1 is SEHNR and CDR2 FQNEAQ (reference sequence). CDR3 region: CASSFSDRPLF. Here the CDR3 DNA reads TGTGCCAGCAGCTTTAGTGACAGGCCGTTATTC.

This chain links TRBV5-8 with TRBJ1-5; D gene unclear. This CDR3 comprises 15 residues. V gave up 1 base and J gave up 4 bases, with 12 bases separating them. The germline V gene has CDR1 SGHTS and CDR2 YDEGEE. The chain's CDR3 is CASSLRPTGNQPQHF. CDR3 sequence (DNA): TGTGCCAGCAGCTTGAGGCCAACGGGGAATCAGCCCCAGCATTTT.

J is TRBJ2-3 and V is TRBV7-2; 7 bases match TRBD2. Germline loops: CDR1 SGHTA, CDR2 FQGNSA. The ends lost 3 bases at V and 11 bases at J; junction bases unmatched: 8. This CDR3 is built from 13 residues. DNA of the CDR3: TGTGCCAGCAGCTTGGGGGGGGACCGATGGCAGTATTTT. Its protein product is CASSLGGDRWQYF.

V gene TRBV6-1 combines with J gene TRBJ2-3; D perhaps matches TRBD1 (6 bases). The V and J ends lost 4 bases and 0 bases respectively, with 8 bases between them. CDR3 length equals 14 residues. Germline V CDR1 and CDR2: MNHNS, SASEGT. CDR3 amino acids: CASSGRGSTDTQYF. CDR3 nucleotides: TGTGCCAGCAGTGGAAGGGGGAGCACAGATACGCAGTATTTT.

The chain couples TRBV15 to TRBJ2-7, with 10 bases matching TRBD2. The CDR3 covers 17 residues. Germline lookup yields CDR1 LNHNV and CDR2 YYDKDF (reference sequence). V lost 5 bases to trimming and J lost 3 bases; unmatched junction nucleotides: 13. CDR3 DNA: TGTGCCACCAGCTTAGCTCCTAGCGGGAGTTTGGGCTACGAGCAGTACTTC. It codes for CATSLAPSGSLGYEQYF.

This chain connects TRBV5-6 to TRBJ2-3, with D tentatively TRBD2 (5 bases). The germline V gene has CDR1 SGHDT and CDR2 YYEEEE. CDR3 length equals 15 residues. V was clipped by 4 bases and J by 4 bases, with 16 bases between them. This chain's CDR3 is CASSIGSGVADTQYF. The CDR3 coding sequence is TGTGCCAGCAGCATCGGGTCCGGGGTGGCAGATACGCAGTATTTT.

In DNA form, the CDR3 reads TGTGCCAGCAGTCCCCGGACAGGGGGATACAATGAGCAGTTCTTC. As protein: CASSPRTGGYNEQFF. This chain uses TRBV2 with TRBJ2-1, with TRBD1 identical over 10 bases. Germline-derived CDR1 and CDR2 are SNHLY and FYNNEI. Trimming cost V 5 bases and J 4 bases; bases outside gene matches: 5. The CDR3 contains 15 residues. The whole variable domain, remainder taken from reference TRBV2 and TRBJ2-1, is EPEVTQTPSHQVTQMGQEVILRCVPISNHLYFYWYRQILGQKVEFLVSFYNNEISEKSEIFDDQFSVERPDGSNFTLKIRSTKLEDSAMYFCASSPRTGGYNEQFFGPGTRLTVL.

This sequence joins TRBV5-5 and TRBJ2-5; D unresolved. Germline V gene data show CDR1 as SGHKS and CDR2 as YYEKEE (reference sequence). Trimming took off 5 bases at V and 2 bases at J, with 10 bases between the two ends. The CDR3 contains 13 residues. CDR3 in amino acids: CASSMWQQETQYF. The CDR3 nucleotides are TGTGCCAGCAGTATGTGGCAGCAAGAGACCCAGTACTTC.

The table lists this clone with a few counts. J is TRBJ1-2 and V is TRBV19; D gene uncertain. Per germline, CDR1 LNHDA and CDR2 SQIVND (reference sequence). This CDR3 spans 15 amino acids. The germline V and J ends were trimmed by 3 bases and 1 base, with 12 bases remaining between them. CDR3 in DNA: TGTGCCAGTAGTATCGCAGGAGGAAGTAACTATGGCTACACCTTC. This translates into CASSIAGGSNYGYTF.

The chain is built from TRBV6-1 and TRBJ2-3, with TRBD2 as a possible D gene (6 bases). V lost 1 base, J lost 7 bases, and 15 bases lay in between. The CDR3 is made up of 15 amino acids. Per germline, CDR1 MNHNS and CDR2 SASEGT. This CDR3 reads CASSEEPWGLYTQYF. CDR3 DNA: TGTGCCAGCAGTGAAGAACCATGGGGACTCTATACGCAGTATTTT.

The chain is built from TRBV18 and TRBJ1-3; D gene ambiguous. Germline V gene sequence: CDR1 KGHSH, CDR2 LQKENI. V gave up 1 base and J gave up 0 bases, with 7 bases separating them. The CDR3 is 15 amino acids. The CDR3 nucleotides are TGTGCCAGCTCACCACGAGAGGGCTCTGGAAACACCATATATTTT. It encodes CASSPREGSGNTIYF.